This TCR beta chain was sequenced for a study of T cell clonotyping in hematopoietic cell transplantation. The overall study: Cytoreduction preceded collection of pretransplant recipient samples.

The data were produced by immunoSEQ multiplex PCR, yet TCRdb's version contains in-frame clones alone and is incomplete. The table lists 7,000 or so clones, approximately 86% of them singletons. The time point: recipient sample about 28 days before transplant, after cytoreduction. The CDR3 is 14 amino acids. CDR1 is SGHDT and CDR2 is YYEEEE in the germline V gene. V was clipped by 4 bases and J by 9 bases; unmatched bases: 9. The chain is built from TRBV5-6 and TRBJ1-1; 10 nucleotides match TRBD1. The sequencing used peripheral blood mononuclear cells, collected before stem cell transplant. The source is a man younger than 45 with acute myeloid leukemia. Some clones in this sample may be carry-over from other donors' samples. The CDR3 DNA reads TGTGCCAGCAGCCCGGGACAGGGGAAGTTTAAAGCTTTCTTT. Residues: CASSPGQGKFKAFF.